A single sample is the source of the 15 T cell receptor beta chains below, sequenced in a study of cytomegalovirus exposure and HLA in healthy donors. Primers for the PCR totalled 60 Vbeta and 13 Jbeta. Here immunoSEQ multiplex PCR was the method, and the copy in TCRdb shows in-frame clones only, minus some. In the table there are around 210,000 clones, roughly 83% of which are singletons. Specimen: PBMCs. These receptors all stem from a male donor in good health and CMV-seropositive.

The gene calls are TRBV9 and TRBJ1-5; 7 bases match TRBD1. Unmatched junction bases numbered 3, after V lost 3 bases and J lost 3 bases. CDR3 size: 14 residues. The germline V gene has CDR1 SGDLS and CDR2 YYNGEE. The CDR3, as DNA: TGTGCCAGCAGCGCGGGACAGAACAATCAGCCCCAGCATTTT. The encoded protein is CASSAGQNNQPQHF.

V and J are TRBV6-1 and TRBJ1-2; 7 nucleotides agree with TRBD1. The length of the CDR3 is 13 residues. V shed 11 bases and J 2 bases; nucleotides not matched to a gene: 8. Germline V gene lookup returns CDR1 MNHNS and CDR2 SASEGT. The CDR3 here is CAGGQQINYGYTF. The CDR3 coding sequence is TGTGCCGGGGGACAGCAAATCAACTATGGCTACACCTTC.

DNA for the CDR3: TGCGCCAGCAGCATAACGGGACAGGGGGCAGGAGAGCAGTACTTC. This gives the protein CASSITGQGAGEQYF. This sequence joins TRBV5-1 and TRBJ2-7; 12 nucleotides agree with TRBD1. V dropped 4 bases and J dropped 7; count of bases not matched to a gene: 9. The CDR3 is 15 amino acids. The V gene's germline CDR1 is SGHRS and CDR2 YFSETQ.

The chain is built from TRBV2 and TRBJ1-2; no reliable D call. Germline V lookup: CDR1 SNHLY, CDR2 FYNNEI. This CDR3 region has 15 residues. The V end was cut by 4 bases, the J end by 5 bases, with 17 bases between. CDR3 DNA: TGTGCCAGCAGTGCAGGCGGCGGAACGGGGTATGGCTACACCTTC. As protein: CASSAGGGTGYGYTF.

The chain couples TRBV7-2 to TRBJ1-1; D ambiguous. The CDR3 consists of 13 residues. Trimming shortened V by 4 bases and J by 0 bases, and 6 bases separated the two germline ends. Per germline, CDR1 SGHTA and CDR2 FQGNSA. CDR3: CASSWEMNTEAFF. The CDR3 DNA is TGTGCCAGCAGCTGGGAGATGAACACTGAAGCTTTCTTT.

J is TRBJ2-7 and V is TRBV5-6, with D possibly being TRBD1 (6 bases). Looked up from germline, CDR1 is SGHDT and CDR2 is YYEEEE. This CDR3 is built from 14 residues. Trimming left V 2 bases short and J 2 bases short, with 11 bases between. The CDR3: CASSFGDIPYEQYF. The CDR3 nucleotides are TGTGCCAGCAGCTTCGGGGACATCCCCTACGAGCAGTACTTC.

CDR3 in DNA: TGCAGCGCCGTACTTCCGGGGAACGAAAAACTGTTTTTT. Its translation: CSAVLPGNEKLFF. The chain couples TRBV29-1 to TRBJ1-4; no definite D call. The CDR3 sequence is 13 residues long. Germline CDR1 reads SQVTM; CDR2 reads ANQGSEA. The V end lost 7 bases, the J end lost 8 bases, and 17 bases lay between the germline ends. Combining the CDR3 with reference TRBV29-1 and TRBJ1-4 gives the whole variable domain SAVISQKPSRDICQRGTSLTIQCQVDSQVTMMFWYRQQPGQSLTLIATANQGSEATYESGFVIDKFPISRPNLTFSTLTVSNMSPEDSSIYLCSAVLPGNEKLFFGSGTQLSVL.

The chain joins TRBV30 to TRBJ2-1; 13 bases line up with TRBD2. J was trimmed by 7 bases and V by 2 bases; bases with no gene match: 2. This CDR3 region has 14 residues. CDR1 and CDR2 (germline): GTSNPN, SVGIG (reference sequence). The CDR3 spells CAWSRGLAGNEQFF. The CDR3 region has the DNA TGTGCCTGGAGTAGGGGACTAGCGGGGAATGAGCAGTTCTTC.

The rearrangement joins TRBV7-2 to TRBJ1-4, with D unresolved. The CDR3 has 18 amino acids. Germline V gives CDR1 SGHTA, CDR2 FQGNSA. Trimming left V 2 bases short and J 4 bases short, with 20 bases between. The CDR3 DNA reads TGTGCCAGCAGCTTAAGCTTCCGGTCCGGAGCCAATAATGAAAAACTGTTTTTT. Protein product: CASSLSFRSGANNEKLFF.

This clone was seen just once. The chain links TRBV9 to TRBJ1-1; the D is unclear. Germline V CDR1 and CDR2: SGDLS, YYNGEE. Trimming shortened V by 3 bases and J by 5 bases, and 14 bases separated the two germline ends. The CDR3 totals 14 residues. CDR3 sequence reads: CASSAELLGTEAFF. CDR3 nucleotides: TGTGCCAGCAGCGCCGAACTACTGGGTACTGAAGCTTTCTTT.

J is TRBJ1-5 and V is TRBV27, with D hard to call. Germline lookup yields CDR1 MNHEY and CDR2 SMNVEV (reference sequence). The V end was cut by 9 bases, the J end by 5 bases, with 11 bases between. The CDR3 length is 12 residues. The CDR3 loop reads CASLNNHQPQHF. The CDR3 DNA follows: TGTGCCAGTCTTAACAACCATCAGCCCCAGCATTTT.

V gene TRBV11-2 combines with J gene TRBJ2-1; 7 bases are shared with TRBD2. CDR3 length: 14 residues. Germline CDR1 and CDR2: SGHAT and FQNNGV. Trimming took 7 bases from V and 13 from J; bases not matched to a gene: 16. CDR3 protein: CASTSTSVQETQFF. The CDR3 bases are TGTGCCAGCACCTCAACTAGCGTCCAAGAGACCCAGTTCTTC.

The CDR3 DNA sequence: TGTGCCAGCAGTTTCGCTTCGGAGGTGAACACTGAAGCTTTCTTT. Translating gives CASSFASEVNTEAFF. The rearrangement links TRBV27 to TRBJ1-1; D is uncertain. The CDR3 runs to 15 residues. From germline, CDR1 is MNHEY and CDR2 SMNVEV (reference sequence). V was trimmed by 3 bases and J by 0 bases, leaving 11 bases between them.

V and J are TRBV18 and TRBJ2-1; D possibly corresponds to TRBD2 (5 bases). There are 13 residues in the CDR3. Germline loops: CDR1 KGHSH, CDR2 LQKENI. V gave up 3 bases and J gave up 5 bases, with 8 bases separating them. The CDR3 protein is CASSPWTDNEQFF. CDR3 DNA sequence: TGTGCCAGCTCACCGTGGACTGACAATGAGCAGTTCTTC.

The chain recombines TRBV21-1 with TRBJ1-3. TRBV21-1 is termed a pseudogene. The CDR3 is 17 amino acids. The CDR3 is CASSKLRLVVSGNTIYF. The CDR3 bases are TGTGCCAGCAGCAAACTTCGGCTAGTGGTGAGCGGAAACACCATATATTTT.